This paragraph covers one TCR beta chain sequence. What it binds is not known. The data were taken from a study of hypomethylating agent response in myelodysplastic syndrome. Study results and caveats: Non-responders showed more contracted clonotypes post-treatment, while responders showed more novel ones. No significant post-treatment change in richness, rarefaction diversity or clonality, across all patients or response groups.

T-cell subsets were not sorted; bulk bone marrow was analyzed. The CDR3 runs 14 residues. Trimming took 3 bases from V and 3 from J, leaving 11 bases between them. Germline V CDR1 and CDR2: MNHNS, SASEGT. Survey resolution used two replicates of about 200 ng, totaling roughly 400 ng DNA. Some clones are missing from TCRdb's copy, which holds only in-frame ones; the method was immunoSEQ multiplex PCR. The sample shows some 9,300 clones, 75% to 85% of them seen only once. This specimen was bone marrow, taken before or after starting hypomethylating agent treatment for myelodysplastic syndrome (not recorded which). The chain recombines TRBV6-1 with TRBJ1-1, with a tentative D call TRBD1 (6 bases). The sequence was collected from a human donor with myelodysplastic syndrome. The CDR3 loop reads CASSDSTGHTEAFF. The CDR3 coding sequence is TGTGCCAGCAGTGATTCAACAGGGCACACTGAAGCTTTCTTT.